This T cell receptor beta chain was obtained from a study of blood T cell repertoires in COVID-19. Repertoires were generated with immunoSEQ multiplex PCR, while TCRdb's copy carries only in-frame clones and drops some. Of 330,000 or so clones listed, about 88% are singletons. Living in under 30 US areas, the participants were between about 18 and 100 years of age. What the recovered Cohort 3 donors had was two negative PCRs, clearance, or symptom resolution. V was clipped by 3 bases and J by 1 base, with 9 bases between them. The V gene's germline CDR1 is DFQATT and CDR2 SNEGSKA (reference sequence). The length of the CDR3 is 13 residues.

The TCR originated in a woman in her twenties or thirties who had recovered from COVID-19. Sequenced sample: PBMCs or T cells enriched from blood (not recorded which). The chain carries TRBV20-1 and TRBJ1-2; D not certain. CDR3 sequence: CSASYAVNYGYTF. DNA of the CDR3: TGCAGTGCTAGTTATGCGGTTAACTATGGCTACACCTTC.